This T cell receptor (beta chain) was obtained from a study of cytomegalovirus exposure and HLA in healthy donors. Study-wide findings and caveats: Earlier analysis looked at TCR beta V segments, and most were productive about 87% or about 30% of the time. Across donors, sequencing depth was assumed by presence/absence analyses to be roughly uniform. Prediction of most subjects' HLA-A and HLA-B alleles by TCR beta sequences was reportedly accurate. Certain sequence variants were highly shared and formed a cluster, and this cluster was likely a sequencing artifact.

The PCR ran on 60 Vbeta and 13 Jbeta primers. The protocol was immunoSEQ multiplex PCR, while the TCRdb copy is restricted to in-frame clones and leaves out a portion. Of about 150,000 clones listed, around 80% are singletons. Remarks on this clone: Its cognate antigen is unknown.

The receptor was derived from a young man in good health and CMV-seronegative. Sequenced input: PBMCs.

The CDR3 spells CASSSFGGATDTQYF. The CDR3 DNA follows: TGTGCCAGCAGCTCCTTTGGGGGGGCCACAGATACGCAGTATTTT. The gene calls are TRBV7-9 and TRBJ2-3; D perhaps matches TRBD2 (7 bases). Trimming stripped 4 bases from V and 2 bases from J, with 13 bases between. The V gene's germline CDR1 is SEHNR and CDR2 FQNEAQ (reference sequence). This CDR3 is 15 amino acids long.